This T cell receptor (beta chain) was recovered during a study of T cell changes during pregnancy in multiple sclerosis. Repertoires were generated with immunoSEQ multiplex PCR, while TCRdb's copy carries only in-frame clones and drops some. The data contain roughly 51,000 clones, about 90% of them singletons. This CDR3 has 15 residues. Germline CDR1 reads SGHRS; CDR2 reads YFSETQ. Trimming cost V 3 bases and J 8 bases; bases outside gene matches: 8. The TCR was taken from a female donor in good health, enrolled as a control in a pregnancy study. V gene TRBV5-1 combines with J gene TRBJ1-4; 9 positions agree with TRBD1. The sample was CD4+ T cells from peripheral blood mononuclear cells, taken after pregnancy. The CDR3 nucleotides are TGCGCCAGCAGCTCGGGACGGGACAGGGTCGAAAAACTGTTTTTT. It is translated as CASSSGRDRVEKLFF.